The T cell receptor (beta chain) under discussion was sequenced for a study of CD8 T cells in ankylosing spondylitis. V was pared by 6 bases and J by 6 bases, with 7 bases of the junction left unmatched. The CDR3 extends over 14 amino acids. Many counts were recorded for this clonotype. The authors made TCR beta libraries by quantitative 5'-RACE with molecular barcodes. TCRdb re-called the 5' RACE reads through MiXCR, storing one row per CDR3 protein. Of fewer than 250,000 distinct CDR3 sequences in the sample, about 11% were seen once. Sequenced: blood, either unsorted or a sorted T cell fraction (not recorded which). The chain is built from TRBV12-3 or TRBV12-4 and TRBJ2-2; 7 bases are shared with TRBD1. The sequence was collected from a male donor with ankylosing spondylitis or in good health (not recorded which). CDR3 nucleotide sequence: TGTGCCAGCAGCCTACAGGGGACCCCCGGGGAGCTGTTTTTT. Translated, it gives CASSLQGTPGELFF.